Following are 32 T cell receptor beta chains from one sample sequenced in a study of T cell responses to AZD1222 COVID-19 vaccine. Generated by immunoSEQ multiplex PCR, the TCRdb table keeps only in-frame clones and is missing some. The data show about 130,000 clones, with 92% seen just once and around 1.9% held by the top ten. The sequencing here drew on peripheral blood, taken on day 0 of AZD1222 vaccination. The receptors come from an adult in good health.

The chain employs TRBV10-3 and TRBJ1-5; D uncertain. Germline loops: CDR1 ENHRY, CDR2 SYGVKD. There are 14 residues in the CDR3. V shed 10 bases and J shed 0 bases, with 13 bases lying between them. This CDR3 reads CATGDSNSNQPQHF. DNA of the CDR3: TGTGCCACCGGAGATAGTAATAGCAATCAGCCCCAGCATTTT.

The CDR3 DNA reads as TGTGCCACCAGTTTTGAGGCGGCCCGGAGAAAACTGTTTTTT. Translated, it gives CATSFEAARRKLFF. This chain joins TRBV24-1 and TRBJ1-4; D is unclear. Trimming cost V 6 bases and J 10 bases, with 17 bases left between them. This CDR3 is built from 14 residues. Germline CDR1 is KGHDR and CDR2 is SFDVKD.

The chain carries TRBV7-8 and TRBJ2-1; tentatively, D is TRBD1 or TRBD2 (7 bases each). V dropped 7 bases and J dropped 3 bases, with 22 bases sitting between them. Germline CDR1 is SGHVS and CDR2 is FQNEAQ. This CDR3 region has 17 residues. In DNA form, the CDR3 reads TGTGCCAGCACCCCTCCGGGTGGGAGGGGGCACTACAATGAGCAGTTCTTC. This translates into CASTPPGGRGHYNEQFF.

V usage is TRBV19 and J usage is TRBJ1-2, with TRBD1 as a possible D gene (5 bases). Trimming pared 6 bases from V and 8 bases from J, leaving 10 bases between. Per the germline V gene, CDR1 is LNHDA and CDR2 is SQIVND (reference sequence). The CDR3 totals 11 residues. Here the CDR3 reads CASRQASGYTF. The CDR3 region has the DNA TGTGCCAGTAGACAGGCGTCAGGCTACACCTTC.

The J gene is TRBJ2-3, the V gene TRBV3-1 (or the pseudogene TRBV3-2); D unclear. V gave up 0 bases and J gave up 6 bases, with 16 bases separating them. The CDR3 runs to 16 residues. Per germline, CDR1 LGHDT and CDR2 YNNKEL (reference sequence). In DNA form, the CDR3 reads TGTGCCAGCAGCCAAGACGGGCGGCAGGTCATCGATACGCAGTATTTT. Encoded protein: CASSQDGRQVIDTQYF.

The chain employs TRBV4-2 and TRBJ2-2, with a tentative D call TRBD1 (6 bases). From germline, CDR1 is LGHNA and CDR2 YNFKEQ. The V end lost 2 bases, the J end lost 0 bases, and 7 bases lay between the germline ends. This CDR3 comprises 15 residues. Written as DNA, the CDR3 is TGTGCCAGCAGCCAACGACAGGCGAACACCGGGGAGCTGTTTTTT. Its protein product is CASSQRQANTGELFF.

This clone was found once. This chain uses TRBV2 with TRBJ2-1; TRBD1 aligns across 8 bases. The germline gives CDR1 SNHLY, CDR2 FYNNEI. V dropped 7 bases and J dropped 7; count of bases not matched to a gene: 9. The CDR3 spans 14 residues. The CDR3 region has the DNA TGTGCCAGCACCCCCGACAGGGGAAGAAATGAGCAGTTCTTC. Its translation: CASTPDRGRNEQFF.

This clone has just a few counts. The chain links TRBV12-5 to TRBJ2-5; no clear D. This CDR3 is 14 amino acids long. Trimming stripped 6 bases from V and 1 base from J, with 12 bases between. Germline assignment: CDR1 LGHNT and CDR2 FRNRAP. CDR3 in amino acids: CASGPGRFQETQYF. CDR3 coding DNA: TGTGCTAGTGGGCCTGGACGGTTCCAAGAGACCCAGTACTTC.

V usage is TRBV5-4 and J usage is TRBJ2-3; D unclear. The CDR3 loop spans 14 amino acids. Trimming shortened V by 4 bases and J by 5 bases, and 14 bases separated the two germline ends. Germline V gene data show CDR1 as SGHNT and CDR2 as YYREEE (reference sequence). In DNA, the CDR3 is TGTGCCAGCAGCCCTGGGGTGGGAATAGATACGCAGTATTTT. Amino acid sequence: CASSPGVGIDTQYF. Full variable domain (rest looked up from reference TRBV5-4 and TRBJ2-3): ETGVTQSPTHLIKTRGQQVTLRCSSQSGHNTVSWYQQALGQGPQFIFQYYREEENGRGNFPPRFSGLQFPNYSSELNVNALELDDSALYLCASSPGVGIDTQYFGPGTRLTVL.

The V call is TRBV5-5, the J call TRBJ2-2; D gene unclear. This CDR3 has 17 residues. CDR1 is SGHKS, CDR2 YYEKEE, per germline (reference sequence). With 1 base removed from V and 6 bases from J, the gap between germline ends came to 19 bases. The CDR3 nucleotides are TGTGCCAGCAGCTTGCGGATCCGTTCCTGGGCGTCCGGGGAGCTGTTTTTT. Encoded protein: CASSLRIRSWASGELFF.

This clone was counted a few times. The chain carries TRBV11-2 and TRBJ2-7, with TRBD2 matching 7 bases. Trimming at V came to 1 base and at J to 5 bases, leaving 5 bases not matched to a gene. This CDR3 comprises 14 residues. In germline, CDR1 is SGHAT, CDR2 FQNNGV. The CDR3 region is CASSLVGGVNEQYF. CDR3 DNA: TGTGCCAGCAGCTTAGTGGGGGGGGTTAACGAGCAGTACTTC.

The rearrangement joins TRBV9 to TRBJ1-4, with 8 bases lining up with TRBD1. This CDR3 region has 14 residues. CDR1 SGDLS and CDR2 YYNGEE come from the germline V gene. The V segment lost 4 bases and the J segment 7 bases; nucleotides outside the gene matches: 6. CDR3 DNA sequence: TGTGCCAGCAGCTACCGGACAGGGAGTGAAAAACTGTTTTTT. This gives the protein CASSYRTGSEKLFF. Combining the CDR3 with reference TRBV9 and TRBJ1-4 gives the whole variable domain DSGVTQTPKHLITATGQRVTLRCSPRSGDLSVYWYQQSLDQGLQFLIQYYNGEERAKGNILERFSAQQFPDLHSELNLSSLELGDSALYFCASSYRTGSEKLFFGSGTQLSVL.

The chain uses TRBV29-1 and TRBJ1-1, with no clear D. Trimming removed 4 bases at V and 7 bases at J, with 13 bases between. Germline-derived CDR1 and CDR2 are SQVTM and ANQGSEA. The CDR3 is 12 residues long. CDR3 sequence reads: CSVARSGNEAFF. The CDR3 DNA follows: TGCAGCGTTGCCCGATCGGGCAATGAAGCTTTCTTT.

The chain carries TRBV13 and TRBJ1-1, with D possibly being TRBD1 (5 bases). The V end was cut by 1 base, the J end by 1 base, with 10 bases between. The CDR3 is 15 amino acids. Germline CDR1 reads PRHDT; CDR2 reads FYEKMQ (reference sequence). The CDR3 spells CASSLVKTENTEAFF. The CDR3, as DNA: TGTGCCAGCAGCTTAGTTAAGACAGAGAACACTGAAGCTTTCTTT.

In DNA, the CDR3 is TGTGCCAGCAGCTTAGCGGGACTACCGTACGAGCAGTACTTC. It translates to CASSLAGLPYEQYF. The gene calls are TRBV7-9 and TRBJ2-7, with 7 bases matching TRBD2. Per the germline V gene, CDR1 is SEHNR and CDR2 is FQNEAQ (reference sequence). The ends lost 0 bases at V and 4 bases at J; junction bases unmatched: 3. The CDR3 contains 14 residues.

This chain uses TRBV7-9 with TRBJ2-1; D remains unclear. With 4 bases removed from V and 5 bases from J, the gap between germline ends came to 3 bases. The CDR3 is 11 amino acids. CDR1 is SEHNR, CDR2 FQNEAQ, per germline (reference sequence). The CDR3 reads CASSYDNEQFF. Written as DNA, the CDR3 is TGTGCCAGCAGCTACGACAATGAGCAGTTCTTC.

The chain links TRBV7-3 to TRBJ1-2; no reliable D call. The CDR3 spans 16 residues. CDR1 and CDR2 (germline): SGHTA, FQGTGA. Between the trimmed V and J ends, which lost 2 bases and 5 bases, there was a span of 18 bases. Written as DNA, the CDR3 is TGTGCCAGCAGCTTAGATGGTCCACCGGGATTATATGGCTACACCTTC. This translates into CASSLDGPPGLYGYTF. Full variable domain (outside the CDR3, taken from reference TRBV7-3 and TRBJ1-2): GAGVSQTPSNKVTEKGKYVELRCDPISGHTALYWYRQSLGQGPEFLIYFQGTGAADDSGLPNDRFFAVRPEGSVSTLKIQRTERGDSAVYLCASSLDGPPGLYGYTFGSGTRLTVV.

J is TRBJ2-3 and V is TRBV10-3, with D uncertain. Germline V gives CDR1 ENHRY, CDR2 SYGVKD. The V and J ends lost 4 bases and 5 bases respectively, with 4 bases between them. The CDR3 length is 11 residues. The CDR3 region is CAISVGDTQYF. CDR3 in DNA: TGTGCCATCAGTGTAGGAGATACGCAGTATTTT.

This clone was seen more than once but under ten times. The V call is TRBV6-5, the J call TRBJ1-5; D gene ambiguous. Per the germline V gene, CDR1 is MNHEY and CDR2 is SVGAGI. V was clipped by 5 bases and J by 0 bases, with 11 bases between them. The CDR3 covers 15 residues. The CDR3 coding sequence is TGTGCCAGCAGTAGGCTCATAAATAGCAATCAGCCCCAGCATTTT. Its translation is CASSRLINSNQPQHF.

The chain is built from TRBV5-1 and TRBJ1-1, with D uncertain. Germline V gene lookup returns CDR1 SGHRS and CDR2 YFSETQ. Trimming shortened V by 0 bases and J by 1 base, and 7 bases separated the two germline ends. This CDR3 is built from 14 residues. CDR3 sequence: CASSLDRRNTEAFF. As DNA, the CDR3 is TGCGCCAGCAGCTTGGATAGACGGAACACTGAAGCTTTCTTT.

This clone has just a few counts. CDR3 in amino acids: CASSPPPGLTGNYEQYF. The DNA for the CDR3 is TGCGCCAGCAGCCCTCCCCCAGGCCTTACAGGAAACTACGAGCAGTACTTC. The chain recombines TRBV10-2 with TRBJ2-7, with D perhaps matching TRBD1 (5 bases). Trimming removed 6 bases at V and 3 bases at J, with 24 bases between. CDR1 is WSHSY and CDR2 is SAAADI in the germline V gene. This CDR3 has 17 amino acids.

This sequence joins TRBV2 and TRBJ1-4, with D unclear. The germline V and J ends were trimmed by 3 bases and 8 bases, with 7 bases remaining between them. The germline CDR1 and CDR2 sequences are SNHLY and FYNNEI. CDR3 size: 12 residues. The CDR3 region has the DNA TGTGCCAGCAGTGAGTTACGGGAAAAACTGTTTTTT. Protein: CASSELREKLFF.

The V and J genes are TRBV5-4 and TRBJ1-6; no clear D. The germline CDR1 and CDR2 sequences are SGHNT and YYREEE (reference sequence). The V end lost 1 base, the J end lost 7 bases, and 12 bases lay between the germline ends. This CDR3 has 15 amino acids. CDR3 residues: CASSLFSLKNSPLHF. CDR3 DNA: TGTGCCAGCAGCTTGTTTAGCCTAAAGAATTCACCCCTCCACTTT.

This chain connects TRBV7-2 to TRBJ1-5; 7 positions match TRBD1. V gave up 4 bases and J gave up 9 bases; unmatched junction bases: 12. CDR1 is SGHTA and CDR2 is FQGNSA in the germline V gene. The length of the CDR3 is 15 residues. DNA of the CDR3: TGTGCCAGCAGCTCTACGACAGGGTGGGGCGGGCCCCAGCATTTT. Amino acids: CASSSTTGWGGPQHF.

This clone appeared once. DNA of the CDR3: TGTGCCAGTAAGGACTCGAGCTCCTACGAGCAGTACTTC. Translation gives CASKDSSSYEQYF. The J gene is TRBJ2-7, the V gene TRBV19, with D possibly matching TRBD2 (5 bases). Trimming removed 7 bases from V and 0 bases from J, with 10 bases in between. The CDR3 spans 13 residues. The V gene's germline CDR1 is LNHDA and CDR2 SQIVND (reference sequence).

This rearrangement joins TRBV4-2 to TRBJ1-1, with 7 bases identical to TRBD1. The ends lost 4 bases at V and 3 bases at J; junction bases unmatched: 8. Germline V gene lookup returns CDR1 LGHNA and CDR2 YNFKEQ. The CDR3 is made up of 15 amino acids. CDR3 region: CASSLYRGQDTEAFF. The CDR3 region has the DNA TGTGCCAGCAGCCTTTATAGGGGGCAGGACACTGAAGCTTTCTTT.

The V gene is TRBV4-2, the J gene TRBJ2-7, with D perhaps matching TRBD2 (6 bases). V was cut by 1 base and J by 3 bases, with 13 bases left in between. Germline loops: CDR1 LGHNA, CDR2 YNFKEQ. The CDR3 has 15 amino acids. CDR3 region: CASSQAAGRSYEQYF. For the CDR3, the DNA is TGTGCCAGCAGCCAAGCGGCGGGACGGAGCTACGAGCAGTACTTC.

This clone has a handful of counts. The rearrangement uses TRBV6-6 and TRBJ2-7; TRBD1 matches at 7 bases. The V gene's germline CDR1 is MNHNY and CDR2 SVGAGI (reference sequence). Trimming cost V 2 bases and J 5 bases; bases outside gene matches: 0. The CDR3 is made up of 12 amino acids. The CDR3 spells CASSYGTDEQYF. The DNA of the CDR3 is TGTGCCAGCAGTTACGGGACAGACGAGCAGTACTTC.

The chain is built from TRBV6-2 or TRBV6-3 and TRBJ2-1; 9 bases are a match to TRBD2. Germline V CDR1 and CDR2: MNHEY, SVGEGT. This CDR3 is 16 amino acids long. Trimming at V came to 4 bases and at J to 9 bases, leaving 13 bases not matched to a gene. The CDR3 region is CASSSSGRGGSSEQFF. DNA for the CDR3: TGTGCCAGCAGTTCGTCTGGGCGGGGGGGCTCAAGTGAGCAGTTCTTC.

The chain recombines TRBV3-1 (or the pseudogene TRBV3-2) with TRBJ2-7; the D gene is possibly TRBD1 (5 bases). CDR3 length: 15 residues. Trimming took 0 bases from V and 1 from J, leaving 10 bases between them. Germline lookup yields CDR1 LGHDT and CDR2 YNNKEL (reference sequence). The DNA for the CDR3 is TGTGCCAGCAGCCAAGAGGGGCTGTTATCCTACGAGCAGTACTTC. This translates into CASSQEGLLSYEQYF.

The CDR3 spells CASNSRVRTGNTGELFF. DNA of the CDR3: TGTGCCAGCAACTCCAGGGTTCGGACAGGGAACACCGGGGAGCTGTTTTTT. The chain combines TRBV7-9 with TRBJ2-2, with 7 bases that match TRBD1. V lost 7 bases, J lost 1 base, and 12 bases stayed unmatched. Germline loops: CDR1 SEHNR, CDR2 FQNEAQ (reference sequence). The CDR3 spans 17 residues. Full variable domain (rest looked up from reference TRBV7-9 and TRBJ2-2): DTGVSQNPRHKITKRGQNVTFRCDPISEHNRLYWYRQTLGQGPEFLTYFQNEAQLEKSRLLSDRFSAERPKGSFSTLEIQRTEQGDSAMYLCASNSRVRTGNTGELFFGEGSRLTVL.

Here the CDR3 DNA reads TGTGCCACCAGTCCCGGGACAGGGTTTACAGATACGCAGTATTTT. Translating it yields CATSPGTGFTDTQYF. The chain joins TRBV24-1 to TRBJ2-3; TRBD1 matches at 9 bases. The V gene's germline CDR1 is KGHDR and CDR2 SFDVKD. The CDR3 runs to 15 residues. J gave up 3 bases and V 6 bases, and 6 bases lay outside the gene matches.